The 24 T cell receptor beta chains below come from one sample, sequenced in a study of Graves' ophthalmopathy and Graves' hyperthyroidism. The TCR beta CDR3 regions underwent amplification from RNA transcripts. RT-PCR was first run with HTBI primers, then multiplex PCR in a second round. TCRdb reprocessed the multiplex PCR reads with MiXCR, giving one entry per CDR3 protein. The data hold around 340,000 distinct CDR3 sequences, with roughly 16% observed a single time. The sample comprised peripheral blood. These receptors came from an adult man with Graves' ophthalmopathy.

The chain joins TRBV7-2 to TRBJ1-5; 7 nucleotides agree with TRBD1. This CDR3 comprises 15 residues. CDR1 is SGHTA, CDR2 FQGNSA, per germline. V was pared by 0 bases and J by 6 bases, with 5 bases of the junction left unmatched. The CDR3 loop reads CASSLAEGASQPQHF. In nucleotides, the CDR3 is TGTGCCAGCAGCTTAGCGGAGGGGGCCAGTCAGCCCCAGCATTTT.

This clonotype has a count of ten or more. CDR3 region: CASRASGLAERTQYF. The CDR3, as DNA: TGTGCCAGCAGAGCCTCGGGACTAGCGGAAAGGACCCAGTACTTC. The genes are TRBV2 and TRBJ2-5; 11 bases agree with TRBD2. Germline V CDR1 and CDR2: SNHLY, FYNNEI. V shed 6 bases, J shed 7 bases, and the junction held 10 bases outside the gene matches. The CDR3 contains 15 residues.

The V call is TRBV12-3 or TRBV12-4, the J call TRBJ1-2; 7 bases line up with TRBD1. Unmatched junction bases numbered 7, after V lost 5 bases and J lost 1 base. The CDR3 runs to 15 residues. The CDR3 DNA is TGTGCCAGCAGTCGCACCCGGGACAGTAACTATGGCTACACCTTC. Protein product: CASSRTRDSNYGYTF.

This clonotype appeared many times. The CDR3 here is CASSPPGQGSAQYF. The CDR3 DNA sequence: TGTGCCAGCAGCCCTCCCGGACAGGGGTCGGCGCAGTACTTC. This rearrangement joins TRBV7-9 to TRBJ2-7, with TRBD1 identical over 9 bases. Germline V CDR1 and CDR2: SEHNR, FQNEAQ (reference sequence). The CDR3 loop spans 14 amino acids. Trimming took 5 bases from V and 9 from J; bases not matched to a gene: 11.

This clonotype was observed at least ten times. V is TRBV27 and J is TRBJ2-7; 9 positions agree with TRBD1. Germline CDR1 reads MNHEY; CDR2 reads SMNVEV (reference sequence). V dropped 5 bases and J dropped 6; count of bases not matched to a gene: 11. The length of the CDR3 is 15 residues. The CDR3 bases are TGTGCCAGCAGTCAACTTGTGACAGGGGGTTCCGAGCAGTACTTC. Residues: CASSQLVTGGSEQYF.

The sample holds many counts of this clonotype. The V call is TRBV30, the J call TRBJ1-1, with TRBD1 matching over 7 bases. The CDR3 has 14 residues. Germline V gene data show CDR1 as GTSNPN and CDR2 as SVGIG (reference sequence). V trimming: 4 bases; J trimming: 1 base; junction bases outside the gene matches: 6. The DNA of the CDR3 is TGTGCCTGGACGAGCCGGACAGGGAACACTGAAGCTTTCTTT. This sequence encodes CAWTSRTGNTEAFF.

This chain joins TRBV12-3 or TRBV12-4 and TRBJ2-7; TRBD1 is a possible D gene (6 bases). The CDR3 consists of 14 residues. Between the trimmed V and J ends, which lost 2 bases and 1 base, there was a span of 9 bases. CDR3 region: CASSLYQGSYEQYF. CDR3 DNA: TGTGCCAGCAGTTTATATCAGGGGTCCTACGAGCAGTACTTC.

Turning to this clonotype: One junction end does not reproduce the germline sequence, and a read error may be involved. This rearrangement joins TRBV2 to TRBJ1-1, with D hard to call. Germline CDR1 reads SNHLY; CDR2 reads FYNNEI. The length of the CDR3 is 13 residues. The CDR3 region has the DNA TGTGCCAGCAGTGGAGGTGGGCGCGCTGAAGCTTGCTTT. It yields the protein CASSGGGRAEACF.

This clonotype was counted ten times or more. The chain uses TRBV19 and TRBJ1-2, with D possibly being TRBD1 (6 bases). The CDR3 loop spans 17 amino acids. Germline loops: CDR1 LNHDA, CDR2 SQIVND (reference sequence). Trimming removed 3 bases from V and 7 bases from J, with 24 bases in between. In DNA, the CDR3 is TGTGCCAGTAGTATCGGTGCTTCGGCAGGGGCAATGGGTGGCTACACCTTC. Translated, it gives CASSIGASAGAMGGYTF.

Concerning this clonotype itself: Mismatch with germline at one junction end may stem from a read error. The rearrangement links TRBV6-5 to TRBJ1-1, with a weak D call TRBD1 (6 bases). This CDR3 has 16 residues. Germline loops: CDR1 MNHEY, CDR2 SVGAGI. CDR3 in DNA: TGTGCCAGCAGTTATCAACAGAGTTACGGGGGCACTGAAGCTATCTTT. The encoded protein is CASSYQQSYGGTEAIF.

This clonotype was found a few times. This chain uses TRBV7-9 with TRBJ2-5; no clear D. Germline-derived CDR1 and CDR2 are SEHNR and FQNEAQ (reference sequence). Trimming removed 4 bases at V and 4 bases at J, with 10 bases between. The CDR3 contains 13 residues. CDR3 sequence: CASSWKGAETQYF. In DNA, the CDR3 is TGTGCCAGCAGCTGGAAGGGTGCAGAGACCCAGTACTTC.

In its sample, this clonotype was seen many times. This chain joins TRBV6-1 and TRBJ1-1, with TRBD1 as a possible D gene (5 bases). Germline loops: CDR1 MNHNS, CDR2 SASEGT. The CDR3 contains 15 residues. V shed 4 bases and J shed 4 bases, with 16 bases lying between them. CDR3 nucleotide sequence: TGTGCCAGCAGTGCACAATACCAGGGAGCCACTGAAGCTTTCTTT. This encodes CASSAQYQGATEAFF.

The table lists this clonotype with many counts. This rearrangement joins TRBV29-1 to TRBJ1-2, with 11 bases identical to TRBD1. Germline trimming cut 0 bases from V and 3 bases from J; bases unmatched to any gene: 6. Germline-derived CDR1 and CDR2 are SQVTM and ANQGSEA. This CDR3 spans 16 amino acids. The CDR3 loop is CSVEERGQGADYGYTF. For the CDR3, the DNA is TGCAGCGTTGAAGAACGTGGACAGGGGGCTGACTATGGCTACACCTTC.

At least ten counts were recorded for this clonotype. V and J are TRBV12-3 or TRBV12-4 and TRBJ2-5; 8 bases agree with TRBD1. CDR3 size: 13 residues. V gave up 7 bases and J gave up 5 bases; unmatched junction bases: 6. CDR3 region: CASTDDRGETQYF. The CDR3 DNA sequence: TGTGCCAGCACCGACGACAGGGGTGAGACCCAGTACTTC.

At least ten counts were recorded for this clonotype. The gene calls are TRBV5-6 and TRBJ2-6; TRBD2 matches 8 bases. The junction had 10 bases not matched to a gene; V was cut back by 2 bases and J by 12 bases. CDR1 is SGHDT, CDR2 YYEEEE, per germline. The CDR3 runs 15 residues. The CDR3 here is CASSLTSGTPLVLTF. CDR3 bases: TGTGCCAGCAGCTTAACTAGCGGAACCCCACTCGTCCTGACTTTC.

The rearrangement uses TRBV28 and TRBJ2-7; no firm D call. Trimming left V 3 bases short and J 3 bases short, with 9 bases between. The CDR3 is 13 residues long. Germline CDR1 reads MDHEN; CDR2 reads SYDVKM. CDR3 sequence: CASSLIHSYEQYF. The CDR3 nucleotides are TGTGCCAGCAGTTTGATTCACAGCTACGAGCAGTACTTC. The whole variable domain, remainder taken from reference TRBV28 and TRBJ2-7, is DVKVTQSSRYLVKRTGEKVFLECVQDMDHENMFWYRQDPGLGLRLIYFSYDVKMKEKGDIPEGYSVSREKKERFSLILESASTNQTSMYLCASSLIHSYEQYFGPGTRLTVT.

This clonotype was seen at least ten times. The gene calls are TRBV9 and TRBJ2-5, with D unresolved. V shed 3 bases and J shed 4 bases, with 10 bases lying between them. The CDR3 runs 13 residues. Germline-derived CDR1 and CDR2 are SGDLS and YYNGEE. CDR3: CASSDGPGETQYF. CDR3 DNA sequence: TGTGCCAGCAGCGACGGGCCTGGAGAGACCCAGTACTTC.

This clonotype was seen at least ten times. In DNA form, the CDR3 reads TGTGCCAGCAGTTACTCCGGAAGGGCCAATCAGCCCCAGCATTTT. This gives the protein CASSYSGRANQPQHF. This rearrangement joins TRBV6-2 or TRBV6-3 to TRBJ1-5, with D hard to call. Trimming removed 0 bases from V and 3 bases from J, with 9 bases in between. Germline CDR1 MNHEY, CDR2 SVGEGT. The CDR3 runs 15 residues.

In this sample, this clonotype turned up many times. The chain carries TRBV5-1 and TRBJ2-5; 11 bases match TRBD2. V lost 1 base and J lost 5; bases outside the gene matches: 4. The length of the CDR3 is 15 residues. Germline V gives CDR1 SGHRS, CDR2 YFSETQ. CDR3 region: CASSLTSGSGETQYF. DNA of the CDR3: TGCGCCAGCAGCTTGACTAGCGGGAGTGGGGAGACCCAGTACTTC.

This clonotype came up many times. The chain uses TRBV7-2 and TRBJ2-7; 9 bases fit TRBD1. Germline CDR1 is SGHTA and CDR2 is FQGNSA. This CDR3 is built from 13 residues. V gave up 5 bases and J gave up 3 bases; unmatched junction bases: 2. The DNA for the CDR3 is TGTGCCAGCAGCATGGACAGGGGCTACGAGCAGTACTTC. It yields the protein CASSMDRGYEQYF. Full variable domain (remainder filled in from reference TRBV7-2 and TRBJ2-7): GAGVSQSPSNKVTEKGKDVELRCDPISGHTALYWYRQSLGQGLEFLIYFQGNSAPDKSGLPSDRFSAERTGGSVSTLTIQRTQQEDSAVYLCASSMDRGYEQYFGPGTRLTVT.

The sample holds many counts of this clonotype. The CDR3 protein is CSATREQETQYF. CDR3 bases: TGCAGTGCTACCAGGGAGCAAGAGACCCAGTACTTC. The chain uses TRBV20-1 and TRBJ2-5; D could derive from TRBD1 or TRBD2 (5 bases each). The CDR3 totals 12 residues. CDR1 is DFQATT and CDR2 is SNEGSKA in the germline V gene (reference sequence). V dropped 4 bases and J dropped 2 bases, with 8 bases sitting between them.

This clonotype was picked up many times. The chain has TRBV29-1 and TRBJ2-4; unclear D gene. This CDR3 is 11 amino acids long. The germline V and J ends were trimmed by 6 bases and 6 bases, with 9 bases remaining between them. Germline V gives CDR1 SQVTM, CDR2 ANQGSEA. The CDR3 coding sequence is TGCAGCGTCGCGGACCGAAACATTCAGTACTTC. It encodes CSVADRNIQYF.

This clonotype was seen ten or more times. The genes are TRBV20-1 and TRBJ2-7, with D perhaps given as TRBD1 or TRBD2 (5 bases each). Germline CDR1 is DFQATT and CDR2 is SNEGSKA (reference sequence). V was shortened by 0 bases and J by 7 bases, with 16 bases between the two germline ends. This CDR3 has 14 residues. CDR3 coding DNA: TGCAGTGCTAGAGATGGGACCCTCCCGGGGGAGCAGTACTTC. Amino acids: CSARDGTLPGEQYF.

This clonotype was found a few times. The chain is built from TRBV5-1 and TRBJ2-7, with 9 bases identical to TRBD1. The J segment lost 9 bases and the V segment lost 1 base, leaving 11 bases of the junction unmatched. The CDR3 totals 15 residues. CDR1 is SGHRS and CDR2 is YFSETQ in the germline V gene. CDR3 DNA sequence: TGCGCCAGCAGCTTGATTGACAGGGGGAATACGGGGCAGTACTTC. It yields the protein CASSLIDRGNTGQYF. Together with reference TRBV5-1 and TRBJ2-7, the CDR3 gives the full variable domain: KAGVTQTPRYLIKTRGQQVTLSCSPISGHRSVSWYQQTPGQGLQFLFEYFSETQRNKGNFPGRFSGRQFSNSRSEMNVSTLELGDSALYLCASSLIDRGNTGQYFGPGTRLTVT.